Following are 31 T cell receptor beta chains from one sample sequenced in a study of blood T cells in healthy people across ages. For the second PCR, which ran for 7 to 11 cycles, a sample-barcoded 5' primer and a J-beta primer mix were used. In TCRdb, the 5' RACE reads were re-called with MiXCR into one record per CDR3 protein. The sample records around 650,000 distinct CDR3 sequences, 40% to 45% being singletons. What was sequenced was blood. These receptors were taken from a man aged 80 or over in good health.

This clonotype was seen at least ten times. V gene TRBV7-2 combines with J gene TRBJ1-2; weak D call: TRBD1 (6 bases). V was cut by 6 bases and J by 2 bases, with 10 bases left in between. The CDR3 has 13 residues. Looked up from germline, CDR1 is SGHTA and CDR2 is FQGNSA. CDR3: CASSSTGNYGYTF. The DNA of the CDR3 is TGTGCCAGCAGTTCGACAGGAAACTATGGCTACACCTTC.

The genes are TRBV7-9 and TRBJ1-5, with D uncertain. The length of the CDR3 is 14 residues. Trimming left V 5 bases short and J 3 bases short, with 11 bases between. In germline, CDR1 is SEHNR, CDR2 FQNEAQ (reference sequence). The CDR3 sequence: CASSPIRDNQPQHF. The CDR3 DNA sequence: TGTGCCAGCAGCCCCATCCGGGACAATCAGCCCCAGCATTTT.

The gene calls are TRBV27 and TRBJ1-1; 7 bases line up with TRBD1. The CDR3 totals 15 residues. V gave up 6 bases and J gave up 1 base; unmatched junction bases: 8. Germline V gene lookup returns CDR1 MNHEY and CDR2 SMNVEV (reference sequence). CDR3 sequence: CASRQTAGGNTEAFF. The CDR3 bases are TGTGCCAGCAGGCAGACAGCAGGGGGGAACACTGAAGCTTTCTTT.

The chain uses TRBV10-1 and TRBJ2-7, with D unclear. The CDR3 has 14 amino acids. CDR1 and CDR2 (germline): WNHNN, SYGVQD (reference sequence). The germline V and J ends were trimmed by 2 bases and 3 bases, with 11 bases remaining between them. The CDR3 region has the DNA TGCGCCAGCAGTGAGAGAAGATCGGGCTACGAGCAGTACTTC. As protein: CASSERRSGYEQYF.

The gene calls are TRBV12-3 or TRBV12-4 and TRBJ2-1; 7 positions agree with TRBD1. The CDR3 has 15 amino acids. V trimming: 7 bases; J trimming: 0 bases; junction bases outside the gene matches: 6. The CDR3 nucleotides are TGTGCCAGCACCAGGACAGGTAGCTCCTACAATGAGCAGTTCTTC. Amino acids: CASTRTGSSYNEQFF.

On this clonotype: Possible read error: a much larger clone is one base away. The chain uses TRBV12-3 or TRBV12-4 and TRBJ2-3, with 11 bases lining up with TRBD1. The CDR3 has 15 residues. The CDR3 protein is CASKWTGGMSDTRYF. In nucleotides, the CDR3 is TGTGCCAGCAAATGGACAGGGGGCATGTCAGATACGCGGTATTTT.

The chain has TRBV4-3 and TRBJ2-5, with D possibly matching TRBD2 (5 bases). The V end was cut by 2 bases, the J end by 11 bases, with 18 bases between. The CDR3 runs 14 residues. Germline CDR1 and CDR2: LGHNA and YSLEER. DNA for the CDR3: TGCGCCAGCAGCCAACAACATAGCGCCCTTGAGCAGTACTTC. Translated, it gives CASSQQHSALEQYF.

This clonotype has a handful of counts. V and J are TRBV4-2 and TRBJ2-3; 9 bases are shared with TRBD2. Germline CDR1 and CDR2: LGHNA and YNFKEQ. The V and J ends lost 0 bases and 3 bases, in that order; junction bases with no gene match: 4. The CDR3 loop spans 16 amino acids. The CDR3 region is CASSQDEAGGTDTQYF. The CDR3 nucleotides are TGTGCCAGCAGCCAAGATGAGGCGGGGGGGACAGATACGCAGTATTTT.

The table lists this clonotype with a few counts. The chain is built from TRBV21-1 and TRBJ2-7; the table calls TRBD1, which could not be checked here. TRBV21-1 counts as a pseudogene. This CDR3 has 13 residues. CDR3 region: CASSKGQTYEQYF. The CDR3 DNA is TGTGCCAGCAGCAAGGGACAGACCTACGAGCAGTACTTC.

The V call is TRBV12-3 or TRBV12-4, the J call TRBJ2-3; D is unclear. The CDR3 sequence is 11 residues long. V dropped 8 bases and J dropped 2 bases, with 5 bases sitting between them. The CDR3 sequence is CASGITDTQYF. CDR3 coding DNA: TGTGCCAGCGGGATCACAGATACGCAGTATTTT.

As regards this clonotype: The junction does not match germline at one end; this may be a read error. V gene TRBV25-1 combines with J gene TRBJ2-3; D is possibly TRBD1 (6 bases). The CDR3 has 16 residues. The germline CDR1 and CDR2 sequences are MGHDK and SYGVNS. The CDR3 sequence is CASSDRTVFGLDMQYF. The CDR3 nucleotides are TGTGCCAGCAGTGACCGGACAGTTTTTGGACTGGATATGCAGTATTTT.

The V call is TRBV7-2, the J call TRBJ2-7, with no clear D. V was clipped by 6 bases and J by 7 bases, with 16 bases between them. This CDR3 contains 13 residues. The V gene's germline CDR1 is SGHTA and CDR2 FQGNSA. The CDR3 reads CASSSRVNNEQYF. CDR3 DNA sequence: TGTGCCAGCAGTTCTAGGGTCAACAATGAGCAGTACTTC.

Points on this clonotype: Just one base apart from a much larger clone, this may be a read error. The chain combines TRBV5-5 with TRBJ2-5; D could derive from TRBD1 or TRBD2 (5 bases each). The CDR3 has 15 amino acids. CDR1 and CDR2 (germline): SGHKS, YYEKEE (reference sequence). Trimming cost V 5 bases and J 11 bases, with 25 bases left between them. CDR3 protein: CASSSYGALKNEQYF. The CDR3 coding sequence is TGTGCCAGCAGTTCTTACGGGGCCCTAAAGAATGAGCAGTACTTC. The entire variable domain, with the rest obtained from reference TRBV5-5 and TRBJ2-5, is as follows: DAGVTQSPTHLIKTRGQQVTLRCSPISGHKSVSWYQQVLGQGPQFIFQYYEKEERGRGNFPDRFSARQFPNYSSELNVNALLLGDSALYLCASSSYGALKNEQYFGPGTRLLVL.

The chain employs TRBV14 and TRBJ2-5, with 7 positions matching TRBD1. Per the germline V gene, CDR1 is SGHDN and CDR2 is FVKESK. Trimming removed 2 bases from V and 4 bases from J; junction bases left unmatched: 10. The CDR3 loop spans 16 amino acids. Here the CDR3 reads CASSQRTGQTPETQYF. The CDR3 nucleotides are TGTGCCAGCAGCCAACGGACAGGACAAACCCCAGAGACCCAGTACTTC.

This clonotype was recorded at least ten times. This chain connects TRBV5-1 to TRBJ2-1; possible D gene TRBD2, 6 bases. CDR3 length equals 15 residues. The V end lost 4 bases, the J end lost 10 bases, and 21 bases lay between the germline ends. Germline CDR1 reads SGHRS; CDR2 reads YFSETQ. CDR3 residues: CASSQTSPDLNEQFF. The CDR3 DNA reads as TGCGCCAGCAGCCAAACTAGCCCGGACCTGAACGAGCAGTTCTTC.

This chain uses TRBV24-1 with TRBJ2-6, with D possibly matching TRBD1 (5 bases). Trimming shortened V by 4 bases and J by 4 bases, and 7 bases separated the two germline ends. This CDR3 contains 14 residues. Germline CDR1 is KGHDR and CDR2 is SFDVKD. DNA for the CDR3: TGTGCCACCAGTGAACACAGGGGGGCCAACGTCCTGACTTTC. Translated: CATSEHRGANVLTF.

This clonotype was detected only a few times. The V gene is TRBV7-2, the J gene TRBJ2-1; D gene uncertain. CDR1 and CDR2 from the germline V gene are SGHTA and FQGNSA. V was clipped by 3 bases and J by 8 bases, with 5 bases between them. The CDR3 totals 11 residues. The chain's CDR3 is CASSLRYEQFF. In DNA form, the CDR3 reads TGTGCCAGCAGCTTGAGATATGAGCAGTTCTTC.

This clonotype was observed many times. CDR3 residues: CSARGPGLAEETQYF. As DNA, the CDR3 is TGCAGTGCTAGAGGCCCCGGACTAGCGGAAGAGACCCAGTACTTC. The rearrangement links TRBV20-1 to TRBJ2-5; TRBD2 matches at 10 bases. The germline V gene has CDR1 DFQATT and CDR2 SNEGSKA (reference sequence). The length of the CDR3 is 15 residues. Trimming removed 1 base from V and 3 bases from J; junction bases left unmatched: 5.

This clonotype has just a few counts. The V gene is TRBV4-3, the J gene TRBJ1-2; possible D gene TRBD1, 6 bases. V was cut by 3 bases and J by 4 bases, with 15 bases left in between. The CDR3 is made up of 15 amino acids. Looked up from germline, CDR1 is LGHNA and CDR2 is YSLEER. CDR3 region: CASSQSLGAGYGYTF. CDR3 bases: TGCGCCAGCAGCCAGTCGCTGGGGGCGGGCTATGGCTACACCTTC.

J is TRBJ1-5 and V is TRBV15, with 7 nucleotides matching TRBD1. V shed 0 bases and J 2 bases; nucleotides not matched to a gene: 7. CDR1 LNHNV and CDR2 YYDKDF come from the germline V gene (reference sequence). The CDR3 consists of 17 residues. The CDR3 sequence is CATSRDQGVRRNQPQHF. CDR3 nucleotides: TGTGCCACCAGCAGAGATCAGGGGGTTAGGCGCAATCAGCCCCAGCATTTT.

As to this clonotype: Germline and junction disagree at one end, which may indicate a read error. The V call is TRBV19, the J call TRBJ1-6; D might be TRBD1 (6 bases). Germline CDR1 is LNHDA and CDR2 is SQIVND (reference sequence). The CDR3 sequence is 13 residues long. The CDR3, as DNA: TGTGCCAGTAGTGGCAGGGGAAATTCACTCCTCCACTTT. As protein: CASSGRGNSLLHF.

The table lists this clonotype with a count of one. CDR3 nucleotides: TGCGCCAGCAGCTTGGCCGGAGGACAGGGTGTGGCTGAAGCTTTCTTT. As protein: CASSLAGGQGVAEAFF. This chain joins TRBV5-1 and TRBJ1-1; 8 bases are shared with TRBD1. The J segment lost 6 bases and the V segment lost 0 bases, leaving 10 bases of the junction unmatched. This CDR3 has 16 residues. CDR1 and CDR2 (germline): SGHRS, YFSETQ.

This clonotype has more than one count but fewer than ten. V is TRBV20-1 and J is TRBJ2-1; 9 bases map to TRBD2. CDR3 size: 16 residues. The V gene's germline CDR1 is DFQATT and CDR2 SNEGSKA (reference sequence). V lost 5 bases to trimming and J lost 0 bases; unmatched junction nucleotides: 8. The CDR3 sequence: CSAGLALGSSYNEQFF. CDR3 nucleotides: TGCAGTGCTGGACTAGCGTTAGGGAGCTCCTACAATGAGCAGTTCTTC.

This clonotype was seen at least ten times. The chain carries TRBV3-1 and TRBJ2-7; perhaps TRBD2 as D (5 bases). Trimming shortened V by 1 base and J by 6 bases, and 13 bases separated the two germline ends. There are 14 residues in the CDR3. CDR1 is LGHDT, CDR2 YNNKEL, per germline (reference sequence). CDR3 DNA: TGTGCCAGCAGCCAAGGACACGGGATAGGCGAGCAGTACTTC. This sequence encodes CASSQGHGIGEQYF.

This clonotype came up a few times. This sequence joins TRBV20-1 and TRBJ2-4; 10 nucleotides match TRBD2. The V and J ends lost 3 bases and 3 bases, in that order; junction bases with no gene match: 14. There are 18 residues in the CDR3. In germline, CDR1 is DFQATT, CDR2 SNEGSKA (reference sequence). The CDR3 reads CSASSRLAGAWDKNIQYF. The CDR3 nucleotides are TGCAGTGCTAGTAGCCGGCTAGCGGGGGCATGGGACAAAAACATTCAGTACTTC.

At least ten counts were recorded for this clonotype. The chain employs TRBV20-1 and TRBJ2-7, with 8 bases that match TRBD2. CDR1 is DFQATT, CDR2 SNEGSKA, per germline (reference sequence). There are 14 residues in the CDR3. V was clipped by 4 bases and J by 1 base; unmatched bases: 6. The CDR3 here is CSATGTSSSYEQYF. The CDR3 region has the DNA TGCAGTGCTACCGGGACTAGTTCTTCCTACGAGCAGTACTTC.

The J gene is TRBJ2-1, the V gene TRBV3-1, with TRBD1 identical over 8 bases. V dropped 8 bases and J dropped 6; count of bases not matched to a gene: 9. Germline V lookup: CDR1 LGHDT, CDR2 YNNKEL (reference sequence). CDR3 length: 14 amino acids. CDR3 sequence: CASGDRGAINEQFF. The DNA of the CDR3 is TGTGCCAGCGGTGACAGGGGAGCAATCAATGAGCAGTTCTTC.

This clonotype was picked up a small number of times. The CDR3 nucleotides read TGTGCCAGCAGCTCCGGCGGGGGGGACGTAAAAACCGGCTACACCTTC. It translates to CASSSGGGDVKTGYTF. V gene TRBV7-9 combines with J gene TRBJ1-2; D might be TRBD1 (5 bases). This CDR3 has 16 residues. Germline V lookup: CDR1 SEHNR, CDR2 FQNEAQ (reference sequence). V lost 4 bases to trimming and J lost 8 bases, with 23 bases between them.

V and J are TRBV6-5 and TRBJ2-1; D not resolved. V was pared by 2 bases and J by 8 bases, with 4 bases between. The CDR3 is made up of 11 amino acids. Germline V gene lookup returns CDR1 MNHEY and CDR2 SVGAGI. The CDR3 coding sequence is TGTGCCAGCAGTTACCTCTATGAGCAGTTCTTC. Translation gives CASSYLYEQFF.

This clonotype was seen more than once but under ten times. The chain employs TRBV20-1 and TRBJ2-1; maybe TRBD1 (5 bases). The end of the DNA is better explained by TRBJ2-7, so the J call may be wrong. The CDR3 loop spans 13 amino acids. In germline, CDR1 is DFQATT, CDR2 SNEGSKA (reference sequence). The CDR3 region has the DNA TGCAGTGCTCGACAGAACTCCTACAATGAGCAGTACTTC. Its translation: CSARQNSYNEQYF.

Comments on this clonotype: A much bigger clone sits one base away, suggesting this may be a read error. The V call is TRBV7-2, the J call TRBJ1-5; D might be TRBD1 (5 bases). This CDR3 region has 13 residues. The germline V gene has CDR1 SGHTA and CDR2 FQGNSA. The V and J ends lost 5 bases and 4 bases respectively, with 9 bases between them. The CDR3 DNA is TGTGCCAGCAGCCCACAGGAGAATCAGCCCCAGCATTTT. Encoded protein: CASSPQENQPQHF.